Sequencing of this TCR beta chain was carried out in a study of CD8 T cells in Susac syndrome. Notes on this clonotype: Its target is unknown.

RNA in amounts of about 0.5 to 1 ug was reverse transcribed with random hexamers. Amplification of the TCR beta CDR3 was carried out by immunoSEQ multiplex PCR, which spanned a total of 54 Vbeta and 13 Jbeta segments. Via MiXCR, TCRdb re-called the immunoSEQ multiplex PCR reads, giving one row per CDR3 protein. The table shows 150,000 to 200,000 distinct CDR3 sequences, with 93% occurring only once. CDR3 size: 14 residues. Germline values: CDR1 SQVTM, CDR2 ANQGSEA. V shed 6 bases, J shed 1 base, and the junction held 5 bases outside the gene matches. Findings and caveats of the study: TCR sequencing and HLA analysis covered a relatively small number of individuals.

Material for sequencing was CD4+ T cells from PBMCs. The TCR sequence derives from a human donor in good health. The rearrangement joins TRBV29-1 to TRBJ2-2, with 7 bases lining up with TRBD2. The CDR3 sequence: CSVRSGENTGELFF. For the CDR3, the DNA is TGCAGCGTCAGGAGCGGGGAGAACACCGGGGAGCTGTTTTTT.